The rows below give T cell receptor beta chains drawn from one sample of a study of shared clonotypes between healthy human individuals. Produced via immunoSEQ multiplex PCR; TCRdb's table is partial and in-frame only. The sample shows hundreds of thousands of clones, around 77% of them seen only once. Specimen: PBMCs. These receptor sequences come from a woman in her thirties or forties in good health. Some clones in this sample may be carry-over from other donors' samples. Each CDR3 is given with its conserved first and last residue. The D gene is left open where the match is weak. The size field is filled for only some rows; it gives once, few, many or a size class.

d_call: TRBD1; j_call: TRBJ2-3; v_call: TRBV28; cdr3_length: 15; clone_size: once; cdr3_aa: CASSPPPDRPNTQYF; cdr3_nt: TGTGCCAGCAGTCCCCCCCCGGACAGGCCAAATACGCAGTATTTT
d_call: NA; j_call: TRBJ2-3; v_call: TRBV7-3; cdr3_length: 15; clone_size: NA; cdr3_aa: CASSLGSGNTDTQYF; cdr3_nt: TGTGCCAGCAGCTTAGGGTCAGGTAACACAGATACGCAGTATTTT
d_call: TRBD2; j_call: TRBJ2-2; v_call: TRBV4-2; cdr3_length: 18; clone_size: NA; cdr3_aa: CASSQFPLAGASTGELFF; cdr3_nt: TGTGCCAGCAGCCAATTCCCCTTAGCGGGAGCCTCTACCGGGGAGCTGTTTTTT
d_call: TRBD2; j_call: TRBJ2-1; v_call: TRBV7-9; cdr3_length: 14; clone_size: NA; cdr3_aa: CASSKAGVANEQFF; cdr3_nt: TGTGCCAGCAGCAAAGCGGGAGTAGCTAATGAGCAGTTCTTC
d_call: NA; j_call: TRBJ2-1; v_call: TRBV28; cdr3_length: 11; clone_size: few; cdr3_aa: CASSRGTRQFF; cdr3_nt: TGTGCCAGCAGTCGAGGGACCCGGCAGTTCTTC
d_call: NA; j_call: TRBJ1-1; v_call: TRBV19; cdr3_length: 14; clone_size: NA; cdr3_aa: CASSIPGKNTEAFF; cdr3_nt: TGTGCCAGTAGTATCCCGGGAAAGAACACTGAAGCTTTCTTT
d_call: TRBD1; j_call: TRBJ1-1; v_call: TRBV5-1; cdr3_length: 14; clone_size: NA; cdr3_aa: CASSFIGGNTEAFF; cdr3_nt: TGCGCCAGCAGCTTTATAGGGGGCAATACTGAAGCTTTCTTT
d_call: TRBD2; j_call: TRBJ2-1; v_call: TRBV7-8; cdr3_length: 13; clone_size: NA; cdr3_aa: CASSLEVGGRSFF; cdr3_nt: TGTGCCAGCAGCTTAGAGGTCGGCGGGAGGTCGTTCTTC
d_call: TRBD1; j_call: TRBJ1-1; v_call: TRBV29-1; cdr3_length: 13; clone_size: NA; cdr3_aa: CSAGQGANTEAFF; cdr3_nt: TGCAGCGCCGGACAGGGGGCGAACACTGAAGCTTTCTTT
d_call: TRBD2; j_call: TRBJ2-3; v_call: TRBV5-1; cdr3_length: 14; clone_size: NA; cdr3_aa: CASSSGLAGDTQYF; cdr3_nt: TGCGCCAGCAGCTCTGGACTAGCGGGAGATACGCAGTATTTT
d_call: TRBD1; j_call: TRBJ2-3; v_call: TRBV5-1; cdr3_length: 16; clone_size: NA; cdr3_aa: CASSFRTGGFTDTQYF; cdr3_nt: TGCGCCAGCAGCTTCAGGACAGGGGGCTTTACAGATACGCAGTATTTT
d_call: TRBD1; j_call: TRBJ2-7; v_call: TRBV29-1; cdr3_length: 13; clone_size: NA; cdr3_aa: CSVRTGEPYEQYF; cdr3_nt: TGCAGCGTCAGGACAGGAGAACCCTACGAGCAGTACTTC
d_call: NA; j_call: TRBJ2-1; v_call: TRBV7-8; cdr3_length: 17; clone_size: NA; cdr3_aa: CASSLVGESDSYNEQFF; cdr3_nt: TGTGCCAGCAGCTTAGTGGGGGAGAGCGACTCCTACAATGAGCAGTTCTTC
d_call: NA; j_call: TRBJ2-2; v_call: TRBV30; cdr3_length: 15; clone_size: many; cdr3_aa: CAWSVGERITGELFF; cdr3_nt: TGTGCCTGGAGTGTGGGGGAGAGGATTACCGGGGAGCTGTTTTTT
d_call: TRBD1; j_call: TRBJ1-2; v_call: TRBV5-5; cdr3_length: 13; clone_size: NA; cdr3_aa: CASSLEGQTGYTF; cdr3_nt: TGTGCCAGCAGCTTGGAGGGACAGACTGGCTACACCTTC
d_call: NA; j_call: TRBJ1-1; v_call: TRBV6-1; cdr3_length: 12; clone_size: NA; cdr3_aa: CASTPRAREAFF; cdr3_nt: TGTGCCAGCACCCCCAGAGCGCGTGAAGCTTTCTTT
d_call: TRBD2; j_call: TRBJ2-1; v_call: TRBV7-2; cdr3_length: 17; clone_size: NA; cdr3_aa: CASSLSSRASGRNEQFF; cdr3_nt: TGTGCCAGCAGCCTATCCTCTCGGGCTAGCGGGAGGAATGAGCAGTTCTTC
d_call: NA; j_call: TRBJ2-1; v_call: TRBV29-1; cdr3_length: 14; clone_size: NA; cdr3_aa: CSVARDSAYNEQFF; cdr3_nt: TGCAGCGTGGCTCGGGACTCGGCCTACAATGAGCAGTTCTTC
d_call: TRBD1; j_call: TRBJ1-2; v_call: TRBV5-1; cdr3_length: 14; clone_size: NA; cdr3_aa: CASSTGQGFDGYTF; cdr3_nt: TGCGCCAGCAGTACGGGACAGGGATTTGATGGCTACACCTTC
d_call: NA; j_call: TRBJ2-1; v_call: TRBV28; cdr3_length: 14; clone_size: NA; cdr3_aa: CASSPSYRGNEQFF; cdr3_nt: TGTGCCAGCAGTCCAAGCTACCGAGGGAATGAGCAGTTCTTC
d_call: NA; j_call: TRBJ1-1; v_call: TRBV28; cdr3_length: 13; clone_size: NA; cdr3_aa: CASVGRANTEAFF; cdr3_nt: TGTGCCAGCGTCGGACGGGCGAACACTGAAGCTTTCTTT
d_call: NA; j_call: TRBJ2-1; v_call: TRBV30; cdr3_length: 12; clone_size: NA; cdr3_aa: CAWSDTSPEQFF; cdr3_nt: TGTGCCTGGAGTGACACGAGCCCTGAGCAGTTCTTC
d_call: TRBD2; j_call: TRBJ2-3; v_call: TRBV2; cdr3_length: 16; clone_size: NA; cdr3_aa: CASSSGTSASTDTQYF; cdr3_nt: TGTGCCAGCAGTTCCGGGACTAGCGCCAGCACAGATACGCAGTATTTT
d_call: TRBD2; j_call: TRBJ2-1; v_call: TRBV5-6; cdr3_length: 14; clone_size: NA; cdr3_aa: CASAPASGYNEQFF; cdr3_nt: TGTGCCAGCGCCCCGGCTAGCGGATACAATGAGCAGTTCTTC
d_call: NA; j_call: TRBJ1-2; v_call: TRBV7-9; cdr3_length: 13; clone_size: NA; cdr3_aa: CASTVILGYGYTF; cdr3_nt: TGTGCCAGCACCGTCATTTTAGGCTATGGCTACACCTTC
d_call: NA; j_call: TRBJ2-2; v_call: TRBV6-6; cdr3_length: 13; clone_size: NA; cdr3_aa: CASSYSGTGELFF; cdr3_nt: TGTGCCAGCAGTTACTCGGGGACCGGGGAGCTGTTTTTT
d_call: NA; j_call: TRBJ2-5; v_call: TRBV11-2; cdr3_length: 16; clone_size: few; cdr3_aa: CASSLDLAALQETQYF; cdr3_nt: TGTGCCAGCAGCTTAGATTTGGCAGCGTTACAAGAGACCCAGTACTTC
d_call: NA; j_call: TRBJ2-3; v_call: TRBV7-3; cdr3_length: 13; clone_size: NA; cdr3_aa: CASSFSGTDTQYF; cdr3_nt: TGTGCCAGCAGCTTTTCGGGGACAGATACGCAGTATTTT
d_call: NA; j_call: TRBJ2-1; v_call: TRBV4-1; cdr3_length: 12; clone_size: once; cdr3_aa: CASGEIRNEQFF; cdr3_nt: TGCGCCAGCGGCGAGATACGGAATGAGCAGTTCTTC
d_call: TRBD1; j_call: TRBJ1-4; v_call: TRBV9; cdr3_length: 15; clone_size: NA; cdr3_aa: CASSSGQGTREKLFF; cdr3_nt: TGTGCCAGCAGCAGCGGACAGGGGACGAGGGAAAAACTGTTTTTT
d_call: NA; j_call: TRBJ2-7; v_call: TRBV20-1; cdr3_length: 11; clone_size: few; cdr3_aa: CSARPSYEQYF; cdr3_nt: TGCAGTGCTAGACCTTCCTACGAGCAGTACTTC
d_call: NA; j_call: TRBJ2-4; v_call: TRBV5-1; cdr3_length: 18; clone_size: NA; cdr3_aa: CASSLVPPGGRAKNIQYF; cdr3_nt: TGCGCCAGCAGCTTGGTGCCCCCTGGGGGGCGGGCCAAAAACATTCAGTACTTC
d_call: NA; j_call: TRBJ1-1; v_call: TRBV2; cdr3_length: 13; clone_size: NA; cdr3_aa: CASARDSNTEAFF; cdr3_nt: TGTGCCAGCGCTAGAGACAGCAACACTGAAGCTTTCTTT
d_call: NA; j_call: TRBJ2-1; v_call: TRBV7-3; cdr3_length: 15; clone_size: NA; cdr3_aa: CASRLDPWDSDEQFF; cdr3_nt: TGTGCCAGCAGGTTGGACCCTTGGGATTCCGATGAGCAGTTCTTC
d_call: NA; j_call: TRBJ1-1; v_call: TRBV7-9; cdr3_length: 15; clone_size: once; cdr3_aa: CASSLGVTGGTEAFF; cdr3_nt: TGTGCCAGCAGCTTAGGAGTCACCGGGGGCACTGAAGCTTTCTTT
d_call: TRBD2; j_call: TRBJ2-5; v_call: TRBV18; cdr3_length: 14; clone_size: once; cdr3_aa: CASSQTTSHETQYF; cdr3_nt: TGTGCCAGCTCACAAACGACTAGCCATGAGACCCAGTACTTC
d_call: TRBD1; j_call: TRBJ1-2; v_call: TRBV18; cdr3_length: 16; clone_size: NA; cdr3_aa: CASSPPGGGDRGGYTF; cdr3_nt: TGTGCCAGCTCACCACCGGGAGGGGGCGACCGTGGAGGCTACACCTTC
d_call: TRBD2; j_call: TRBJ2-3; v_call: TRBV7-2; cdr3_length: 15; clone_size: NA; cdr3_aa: CASSPSGTDTDTQYF; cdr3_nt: TGTGCCAGCAGCCCTAGCGGGACCGACACAGATACGCAGTATTTT
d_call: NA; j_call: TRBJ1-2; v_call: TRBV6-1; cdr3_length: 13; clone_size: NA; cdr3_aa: CASRETANYGYTF; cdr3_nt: TGTGCCAGCAGAGAGACGGCTAACTATGGCTACACCTTC
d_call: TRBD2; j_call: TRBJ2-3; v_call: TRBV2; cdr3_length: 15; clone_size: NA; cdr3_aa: CASSVRSGSIDTQYF; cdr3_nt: TGTGCCAGCAGTGTGAGGAGCGGGAGTATAGATACGCAGTATTTT
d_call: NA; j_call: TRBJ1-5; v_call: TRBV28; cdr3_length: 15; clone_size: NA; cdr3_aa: CASSHDSPGHQPQHF; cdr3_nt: TGTGCCAGCAGCCATGACAGTCCGGGGCATCAGCCCCAGCATTTT
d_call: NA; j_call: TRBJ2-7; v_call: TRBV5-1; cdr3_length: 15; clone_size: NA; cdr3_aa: CASSLTTAPSVEQYF; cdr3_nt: TGCGCCAGCAGCTTAACGACAGCCCCGTCCGTCGAGCAGTACTTC
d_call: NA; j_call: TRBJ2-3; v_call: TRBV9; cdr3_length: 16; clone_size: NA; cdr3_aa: CASNPFDSGRTDTQYF; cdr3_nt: TGTGCCAGCAACCCTTTTGATAGCGGACGCACAGATACGCAGTATTTT
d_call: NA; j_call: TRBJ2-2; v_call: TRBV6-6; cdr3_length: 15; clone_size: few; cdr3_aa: CASSYPPGLNGELFF; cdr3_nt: TGTGCCAGCAGTTACCCGCCGGGATTAAACGGGGAGCTGTTTTTT
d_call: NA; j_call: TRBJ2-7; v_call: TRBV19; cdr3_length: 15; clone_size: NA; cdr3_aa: CASSPDRSSSYEQYF; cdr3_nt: TGTGCCAGTAGTCCAGACAGGTCGAGCTCCTACGAGCAGTACTTC
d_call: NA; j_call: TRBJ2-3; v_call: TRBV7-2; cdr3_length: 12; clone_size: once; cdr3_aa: CASSINTDTQYF; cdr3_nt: TGTGCCAGCAGCATAAACACAGATACGCAGTATTTT
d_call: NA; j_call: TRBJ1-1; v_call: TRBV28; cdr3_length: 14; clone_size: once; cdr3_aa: CASHPGQANTEAFF; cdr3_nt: TGTGCCAGCCACCCCGGTCAGGCCAACACTGAAGCTTTCTTT
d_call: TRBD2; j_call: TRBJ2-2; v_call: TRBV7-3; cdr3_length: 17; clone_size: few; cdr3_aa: CASSLNSGRGNTGELFF; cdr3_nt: TGTGCCAGCAGCCTGAACAGCGGGAGGGGGAACACCGGGGAGCTGTTTTTT
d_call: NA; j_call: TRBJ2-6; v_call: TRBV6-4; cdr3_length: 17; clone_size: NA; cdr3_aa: CASSDPRVLSGANVLTF; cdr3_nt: TGTGCCAGCAGTGACCCCAGGGTTCTCTCCGGGGCCAACGTCCTGACTTTC
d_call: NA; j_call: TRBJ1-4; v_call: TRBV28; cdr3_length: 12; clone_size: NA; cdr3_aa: CASSLLGGVLFF; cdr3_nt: TGTGCCAGCAGTTTATTGGGCGGGGTACTGTTTTTT
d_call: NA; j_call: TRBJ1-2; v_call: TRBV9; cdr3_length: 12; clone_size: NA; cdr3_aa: CASSVEGWGYTF; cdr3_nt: TGTGCCAGCAGCGTAGAGGGCTGGGGCTACACCTTC
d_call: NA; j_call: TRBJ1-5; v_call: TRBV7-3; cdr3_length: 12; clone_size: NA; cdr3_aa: CASSLSPTPQHF; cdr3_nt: TGTGCCAGCAGCTTAAGTCCCACACCCCAGCATTTT
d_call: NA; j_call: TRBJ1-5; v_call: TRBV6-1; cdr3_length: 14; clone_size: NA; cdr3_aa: CATRTSGGRQPQHF; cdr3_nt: TGTGCCACCCGGACCTCCGGCGGACGGCAGCCCCAGCATTTT